This T cell receptor (beta chain) is drawn from a study of chemoradiotherapy in HPV16-positive cancers. The CDR3 contains 16 residues. Trimming cost V 2 bases and J 8 bases, with 19 bases left between them. Germline V gene sequence: CDR1 SEHNR, CDR2 FQNEAQ (reference sequence). Measured with immunoSEQ multiplex PCR; TCRdb has only the in-frame clones, and not every one. The table includes around 3,300 clones, approximately 91% detected once. The chain is built from TRBV7-9 and TRBJ2-1; D may match TRBD1 or TRBD2 (5 bases each). The sequenced sample was tumor tissue, obtained from a patient who underwent chemoradiotherapy. The sequence was obtained from a human donor with HPV-associated anogenital cancer. CDR3 in DNA: TGTGCCAGCAGCTTAACCCGACAGAGCTCGAGGGATGAGCAGTTCTTC. The encoded protein is CASSLTRQSSRDEQFF.